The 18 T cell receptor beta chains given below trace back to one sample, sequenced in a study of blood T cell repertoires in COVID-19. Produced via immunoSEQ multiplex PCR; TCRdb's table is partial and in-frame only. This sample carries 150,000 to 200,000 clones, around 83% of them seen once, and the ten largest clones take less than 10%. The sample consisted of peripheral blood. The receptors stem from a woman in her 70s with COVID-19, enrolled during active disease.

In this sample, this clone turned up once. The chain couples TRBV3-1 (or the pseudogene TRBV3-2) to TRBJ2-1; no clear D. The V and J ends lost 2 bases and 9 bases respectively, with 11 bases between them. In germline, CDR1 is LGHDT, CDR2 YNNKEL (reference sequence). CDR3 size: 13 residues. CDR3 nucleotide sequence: TGTGCCAGCAGCCAAAGCACCGTTGGTGAGCAGTTCTTC. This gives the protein CASSQSTVGEQFF.

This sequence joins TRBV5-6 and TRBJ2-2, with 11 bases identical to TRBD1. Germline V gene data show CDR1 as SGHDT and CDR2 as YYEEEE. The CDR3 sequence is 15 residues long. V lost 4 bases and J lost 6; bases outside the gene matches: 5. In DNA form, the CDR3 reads TGTGCCAGCAGCCGGACAGGGGGCGAGGCCGGGGAGCTGTTTTTT. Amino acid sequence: CASSRTGGEAGELFF.

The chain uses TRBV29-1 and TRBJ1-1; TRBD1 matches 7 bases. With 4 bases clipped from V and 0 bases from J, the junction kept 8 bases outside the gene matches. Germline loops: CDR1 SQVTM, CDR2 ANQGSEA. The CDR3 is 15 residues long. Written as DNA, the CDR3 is TGCAGCGTTGTATCTTGGGGACAGATGAACACTGAAGCTTTCTTT. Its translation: CSVVSWGQMNTEAFF. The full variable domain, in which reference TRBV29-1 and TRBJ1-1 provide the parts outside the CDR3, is SAVISQKPSRDICQRGTSLTIQCQVDSQVTMMFWYRQQPGQSLTLIATANQGSEATYESGFVIDKFPISRPNLTFSTLTVSNMSPEDSSIYLCSVVSWGQMNTEAFFGQGTRLTVV.

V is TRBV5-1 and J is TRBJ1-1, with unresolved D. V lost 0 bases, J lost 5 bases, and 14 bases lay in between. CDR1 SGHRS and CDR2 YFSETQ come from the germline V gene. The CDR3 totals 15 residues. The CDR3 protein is CASSLAGTGETEAFF. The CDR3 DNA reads TGCGCCAGCAGCTTGGCGGGCACCGGGGAGACTGAAGCTTTCTTT.

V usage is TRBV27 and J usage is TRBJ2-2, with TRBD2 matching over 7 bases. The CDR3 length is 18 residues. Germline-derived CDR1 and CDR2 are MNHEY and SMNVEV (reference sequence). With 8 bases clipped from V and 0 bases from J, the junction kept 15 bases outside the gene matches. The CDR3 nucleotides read TGTGCCAGCGGTTCTTTCCGCCTAGCGGATCCGAACACCGGGGAGCTGTTTTTT. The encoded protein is CASGSFRLADPNTGELFF.

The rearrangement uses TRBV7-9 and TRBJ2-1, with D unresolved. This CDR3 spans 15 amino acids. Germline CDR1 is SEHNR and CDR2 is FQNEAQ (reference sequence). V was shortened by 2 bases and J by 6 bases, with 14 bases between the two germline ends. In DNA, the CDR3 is TGTGCCAGCAGCTTAAAAAGGCGGCCTAGCAATGAGCAGTTCTTC. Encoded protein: CASSLKRRPSNEQFF.

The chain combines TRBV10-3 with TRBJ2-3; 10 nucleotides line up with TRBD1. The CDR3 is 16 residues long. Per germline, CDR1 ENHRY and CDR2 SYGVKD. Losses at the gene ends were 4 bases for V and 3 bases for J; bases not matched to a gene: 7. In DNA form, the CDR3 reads TGTGCCATCAGTGGGATAGGGGGACAGGGGACAGATACGCAGTATTTT. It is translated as CAISGIGGQGTDTQYF.

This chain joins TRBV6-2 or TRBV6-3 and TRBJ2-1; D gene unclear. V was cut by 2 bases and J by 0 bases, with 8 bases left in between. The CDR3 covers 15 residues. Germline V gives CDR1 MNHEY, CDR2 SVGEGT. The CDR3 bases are TGTGCCAGCAGTTACCCCCTCGGCTCCTACAATGAGCAGTTCTTC. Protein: CASSYPLGSYNEQFF.

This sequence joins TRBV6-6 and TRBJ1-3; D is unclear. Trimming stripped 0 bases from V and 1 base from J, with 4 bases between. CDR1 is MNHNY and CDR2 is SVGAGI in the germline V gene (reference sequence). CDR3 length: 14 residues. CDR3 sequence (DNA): TGTGCCAGCAGTTACTCCCTGTCTGGAAACACCATATATTTT. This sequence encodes CASSYSLSGNTIYF.

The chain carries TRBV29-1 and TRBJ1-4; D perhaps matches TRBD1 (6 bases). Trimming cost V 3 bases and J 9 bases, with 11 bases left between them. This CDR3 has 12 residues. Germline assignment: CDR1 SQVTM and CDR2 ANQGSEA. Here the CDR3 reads CSVESRGQKLFF. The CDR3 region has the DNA TGCAGCGTTGAGAGCAGGGGTCAAAAACTGTTTTTT.

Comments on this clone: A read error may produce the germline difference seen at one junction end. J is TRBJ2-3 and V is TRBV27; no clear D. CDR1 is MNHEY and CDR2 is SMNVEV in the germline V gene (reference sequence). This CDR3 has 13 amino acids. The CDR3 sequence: CASRFRGTDTQYF. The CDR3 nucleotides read TGTGCCAGCCGTTTCCGAGGCACAGATACGCAGTATTTT.

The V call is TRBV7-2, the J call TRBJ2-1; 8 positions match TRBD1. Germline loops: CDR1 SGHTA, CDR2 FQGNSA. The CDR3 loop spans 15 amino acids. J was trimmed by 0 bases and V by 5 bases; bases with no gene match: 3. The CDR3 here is CASSPTGASYNEQFF. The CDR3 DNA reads TGTGCCAGCAGCCCGACAGGGGCCTCCTACAATGAGCAGTTCTTC.

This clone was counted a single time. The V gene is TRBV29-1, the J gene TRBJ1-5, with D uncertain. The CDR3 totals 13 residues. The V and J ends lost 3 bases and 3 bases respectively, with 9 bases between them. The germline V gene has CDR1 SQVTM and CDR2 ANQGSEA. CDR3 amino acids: CSVEWSPNQPQHF. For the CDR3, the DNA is TGCAGCGTTGAGTGGAGTCCCAATCAGCCCCAGCATTTT.

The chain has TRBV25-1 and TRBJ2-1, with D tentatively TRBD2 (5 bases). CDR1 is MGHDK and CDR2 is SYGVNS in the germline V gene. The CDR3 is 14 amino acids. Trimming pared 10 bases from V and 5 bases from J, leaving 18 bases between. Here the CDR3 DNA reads TGTGCCACCGTCTCTGCACTAGGCCACAATGAGCAGTTCTTC. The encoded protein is CATVSALGHNEQFF.

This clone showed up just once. The CDR3 nucleotides are TGTGCCAGCAGTTACCTACGTGCGGATGGCTACACCTTC. This gives the protein CASSYLRADGYTF. V is TRBV6-2 or TRBV6-3 and J is TRBJ1-2, with D unresolved. CDR1 and CDR2 (germline): MNHEY, SVGEGT. The CDR3 is 13 amino acids. V was pared by 2 bases and J by 6 bases, with 10 bases between.

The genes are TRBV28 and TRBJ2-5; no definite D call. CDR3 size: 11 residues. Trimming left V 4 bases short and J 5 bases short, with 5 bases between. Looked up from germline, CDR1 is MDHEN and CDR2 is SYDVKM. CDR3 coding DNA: TGTGCCAGCAGTTCCAGGGAGACCCAGTACTTC. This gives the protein CASSSRETQYF.

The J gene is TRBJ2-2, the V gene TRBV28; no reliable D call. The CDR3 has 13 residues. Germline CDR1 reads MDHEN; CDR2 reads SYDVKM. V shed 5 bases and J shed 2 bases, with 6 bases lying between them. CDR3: CASSRRNTGELFF. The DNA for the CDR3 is TGTGCCAGCAGTCGTAGAAACACCGGGGAGCTGTTTTTT.

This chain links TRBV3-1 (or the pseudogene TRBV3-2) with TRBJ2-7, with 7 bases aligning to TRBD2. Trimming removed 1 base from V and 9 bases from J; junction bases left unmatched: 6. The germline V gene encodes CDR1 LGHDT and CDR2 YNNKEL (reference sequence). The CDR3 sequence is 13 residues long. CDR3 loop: CASSQAGGGGQYF. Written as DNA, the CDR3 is TGTGCCAGCAGCCAAGCAGGTGGGGGGGGGCAGTACTTC.